The 19 T cell receptor beta chains presented below share a single source sample, sequenced in a study of CD8 T cells in Susac syndrome. An input of 0.5 to 1 ug of RNA was subjected to reverse transcription using random hexamers. Via MiXCR, TCRdb re-called the immunoSEQ multiplex PCR reads, giving one row per CDR3 protein. The data show around 300,000 distinct CDR3 sequences, with approximately 90% seen just once and around 0.18% held by the top ten. The sample was CD8+ T cells from PBMCs. The origin of the receptors is a human donor with multiple sclerosis.

This chain links TRBV27 with TRBJ1-5; D is perhaps TRBD1 (5 bases). Trimming stripped 3 bases from V and 7 bases from J, with 16 bases between. This CDR3 has 15 residues. Per the germline V gene, CDR1 is MNHEY and CDR2 is SMNVEV (reference sequence). The CDR3, as DNA: TGTGCCAGCAGTTTTGGGCCCGGTAGGGGACAGCCCCAGCATTTT. This translates into CASSFGPGRGQPQHF.

The J gene is TRBJ2-2, the V gene TRBV20-1; D uncertain. The CDR3 loop spans 19 amino acids. The V gene lost 3 bases and the J gene lost 0 bases, with 23 bases spanning the gap. CDR1 and CDR2 from the germline V gene are DFQATT and SNEGSKA (reference sequence). The CDR3, as DNA: TGCAGTGCTAGTCCTTTTTCCACATCGCGGACCGCGAACACCGGGGAGCTGTTTTTT. Amino acids: CSASPFSTSRTANTGELFF.

The chain combines TRBV9 with TRBJ1-1; tentative D call: TRBD1 (5 bases). The ends were cut back, 0 bases at V and 3 bases at J, with 9 bases in the middle. Germline-derived CDR1 and CDR2 are SGDLS and YYNGEE. The CDR3 has 14 amino acids. CDR3 residues: CASSVDGGDTEAFF. Here the CDR3 DNA reads TGTGCCAGCAGCGTAGACGGGGGGGACACTGAAGCTTTCTTT. The complete variable domain, with remaining parts taken from reference TRBV9 and TRBJ1-1, reads DSGVTQTPKHLITATGQRVTLRCSPRSGDLSVYWYQQSLDQGLQFLIQYYNGEERAKGNILERFSAQQFPDLHSELNLSSLELGDSALYFCASSVDGGDTEAFFGQGTRLTVV.

V and J are TRBV20-1 and TRBJ2-3; 8 bases are shared with TRBD2. The trim removed 2 bases at V and 4 bases at J, leaving 5 bases unmatched. The CDR3 spans 14 residues. Germline CDR1 reads DFQATT; CDR2 reads SNEGSKA (reference sequence). CDR3: CSARQAGGPDTQYF. The DNA of the CDR3 is TGCAGTGCTAGACAGGCGGGGGGACCAGATACGCAGTATTTT.

The chain uses TRBV27 and TRBJ1-5; D is perhaps TRBD1 (5 bases). The ends were cut back, 6 bases at V and 3 bases at J, with 15 bases in the middle. This CDR3 comprises 15 residues. Looked up from germline, CDR1 is MNHEY and CDR2 is SMNVEV (reference sequence). For the CDR3, the DNA is TGTGCCAGCAGCCCCTTTTGGGGCACCAATCAGCCCCAGCATTTT. As protein: CASSPFWGTNQPQHF.

This chain uses TRBV5-1 with TRBJ2-7; the D gene is possibly TRBD2 (5 bases). Deletions cut 4 bases from V and 2 bases from J, with 16 bases between. Germline CDR1 is SGHRS and CDR2 is YFSETQ. The CDR3 has 15 residues. The CDR3 loop is CASSLVTGSAYEQYF. The CDR3 DNA sequence: TGCGCCAGCAGCCTGGTCACGGGGTCGGCCTACGAGCAGTACTTC.

This chain uses TRBV4-3 with TRBJ2-3; D is undetermined. The CDR3 sequence is 16 residues long. Germline CDR1 and CDR2: LGHNA and YSLEER. Trimming took off 0 bases at V and 2 bases at J, with 12 bases between the two ends. Here the CDR3 reads CASSQDHLRHTDTQYF. CDR3 sequence (DNA): TGCGCCAGCAGCCAAGATCATTTGAGGCACACAGATACGCAGTATTTT.

The chain couples TRBV28 to TRBJ1-2, with D possibly matching TRBD1 (5 bases). Germline loops: CDR1 MDHEN, CDR2 SYDVKM. Trimming shortened V by 6 bases and J by 8 bases, and 16 bases separated the two germline ends. This CDR3 comprises 13 residues. CDR3 coding DNA: TGTGCCAGCAGCCCCCTTCAGGGTGGAGGCTACACCTTC. Its translation is CASSPLQGGGYTF.

The V call is TRBV9, the J call TRBJ2-3; unclear D gene. Trimming pared 0 bases from V and 5 bases from J, leaving 10 bases between. The CDR3 is 14 amino acids. Germline CDR1 is SGDLS and CDR2 is YYNGEE. Written as DNA, the CDR3 is TGTGCCAGCAGCGTAGCCGGGTCCAAAGATACGCAGTATTTT. This gives the protein CASSVAGSKDTQYF.

This sequence joins TRBV20-1 and TRBJ2-1; D unresolved. Germline CDR1 reads DFQATT; CDR2 reads SNEGSKA (reference sequence). Trimming removed 0 bases at V and 0 bases at J, with 6 bases between. CDR3 size: 14 residues. The CDR3 protein is CSARDLTSYNEQFF. The CDR3 DNA is TGCAGTGCTAGAGATTTAACCTCCTACAATGAGCAGTTCTTC.

This clonotype was seen once. The chain employs TRBV30 and TRBJ1-1; D ambiguous. Germline lookup yields CDR1 GTSNPN and CDR2 SVGIG (reference sequence). The CDR3 extends over 13 amino acids. With 0 bases removed from V and 1 base from J, the gap between germline ends came to 6 bases. CDR3 in amino acids: CAWSVDTNTEAFF. The CDR3 nucleotides are TGTGCCTGGAGTGTAGACACGAACACTGAAGCTTTCTTT. Filled out from reference TRBV30 and TRBJ1-1, the complete variable domain reads SQTIHQWPATLVQPVGSPLSLECTVEGTSNPNLYWYRQAAGRGLQLLFYSVGIGQISSEVPQNLSASRPQDRQFILSSKKLLLSDSGFYLCAWSVDTNTEAFFGQGTRLTVV.

On this clonotype: The junction and the germline gene differ at one end; a read error may be behind it. The gene calls are TRBV4-3 and TRBJ2-7; 10 nucleotides match TRBD2. This CDR3 has 15 residues. CDR1 is LGHNA, CDR2 YSLEER, per germline. CDR3: CASSQESSGGYEQYF. The CDR3 region has the DNA TGTGCCAGCAGCCAAGAGTCTAGCGGGGGTTACGAGCAGTACTTC.

CDR3 protein: CASSLGSVRQETQYF. The CDR3 DNA reads TGTGCCAGCAGTTTAGGATCAGTCCGCCAAGAGACCCAGTACTTC. This rearrangement joins TRBV28 to TRBJ2-5; no reliable D call. The V end lost 2 bases, the J end lost 1 base, and 11 bases lay between the germline ends. In germline, CDR1 is MDHEN, CDR2 SYDVKM. The length of the CDR3 is 15 residues.

The chain has TRBV11-2 and TRBJ2-7, with TRBD2 matching over 7 bases. The CDR3 is made up of 12 amino acids. The junction had 5 bases not matched to a gene; V was cut back by 5 bases and J by 7 bases. CDR1 and CDR2 (germline): SGHAT, FQNNGV. DNA of the CDR3: TGTGCCAGCAGCATAAAAGCGGGGGAGCAGTACTTC. Translation: CASSIKAGEQYF.

The chain recombines TRBV5-6 with TRBJ1-1; D is possibly TRBD1 (6 bases). The CDR3 covers 17 residues. V was pared by 3 bases and J by 0 bases, with 18 bases between. Germline V lookup: CDR1 SGHDT, CDR2 YYEEEE. DNA for the CDR3: TGTGCCAGCAGCTCCGGTCCCGGGACATTCATGAACACTGAAGCTTTCTTT. Protein sequence: CASSSGPGTFMNTEAFF. Filled out from reference TRBV5-6 and TRBJ1-1, the complete variable domain reads DAGVTQSPTHLIKTRGQQVTLRCSPKSGHDTVSWYQQALGQGPQFIFQYYEEEERQRGNFPDRFSGHQFPNYSSELNVNALLLGDSALYLCASSSGPGTFMNTEAFFGQGTRLTVV.

This chain links TRBV29-1 with TRBJ2-3; TRBD2 agrees at 7 bases. This CDR3 has 14 amino acids. The V segment lost 8 bases and the J segment 0 bases; nucleotides outside the gene matches: 8. CDR1 and CDR2 (germline): SQVTM, ANQGSEA. The CDR3 protein is CSSAIAGSTDTQYF. The CDR3 DNA is TGCAGCTCCGCGATAGCGGGTAGCACAGATACGCAGTATTTT.

This rearrangement joins TRBV29-1 to TRBJ2-2; tentatively, D is TRBD2 (6 bases). The CDR3 length is 12 residues. Trimming removed 4 bases at V and 7 bases at J, with 10 bases between. CDR1 is SQVTM, CDR2 ANQGSEA, per germline. The CDR3 nucleotides read TGCAGCGTTGGGGGGGACGGCGGGGAGCTGTTTTTT. Translated: CSVGGDGGELFF.

V is TRBV25-1 and J is TRBJ2-7, with D uncertain. Germline V gives CDR1 MGHDK, CDR2 SYGVNS. The ends were cut back, 3 bases at V and 2 bases at J, with 5 bases in the middle. This CDR3 has 12 amino acids. The CDR3 sequence is CASSENTYEQYF. CDR3 in DNA: TGTGCCAGCAGTGAGAACACCTACGAGCAGTACTTC.

J is TRBJ2-7 and V is TRBV20-1, with D possibly TRBD2 on 6 matching bases. Trimming removed 7 bases from V and 2 bases from J, with 27 bases in between. The germline V gene has CDR1 DFQATT and CDR2 SNEGSKA (reference sequence). The length of the CDR3 is 17 residues. DNA of the CDR3: TGCAGTGGTTGGACAATACGGGACTCCTCGAGTCCCTACGAGCAGTACTTC. This gives the protein CSGWTIRDSSSPYEQYF.